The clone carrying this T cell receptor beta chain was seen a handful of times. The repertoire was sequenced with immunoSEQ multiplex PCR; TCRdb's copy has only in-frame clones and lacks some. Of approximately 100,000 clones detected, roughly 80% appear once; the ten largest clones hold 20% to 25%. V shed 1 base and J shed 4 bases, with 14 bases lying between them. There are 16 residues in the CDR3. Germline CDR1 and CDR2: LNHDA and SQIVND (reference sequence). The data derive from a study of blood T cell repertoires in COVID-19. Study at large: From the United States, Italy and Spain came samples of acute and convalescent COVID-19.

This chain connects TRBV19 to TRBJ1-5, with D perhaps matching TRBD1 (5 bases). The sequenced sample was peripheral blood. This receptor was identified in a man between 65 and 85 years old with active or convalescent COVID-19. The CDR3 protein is CASSIVTGGGNQPQHF. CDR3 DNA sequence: TGTGCCAGTAGTATAGTCACAGGCGGGGGGAATCAGCCCCAGCATTTT.